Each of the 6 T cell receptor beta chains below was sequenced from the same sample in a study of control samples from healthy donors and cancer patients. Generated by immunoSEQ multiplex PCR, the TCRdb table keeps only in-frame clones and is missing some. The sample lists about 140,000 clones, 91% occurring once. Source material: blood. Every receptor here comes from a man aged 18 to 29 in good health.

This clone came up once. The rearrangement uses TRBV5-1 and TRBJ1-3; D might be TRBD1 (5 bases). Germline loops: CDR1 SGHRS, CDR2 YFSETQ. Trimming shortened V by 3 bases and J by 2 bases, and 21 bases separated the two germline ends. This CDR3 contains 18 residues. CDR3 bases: TGCGCCAGCAGCTGGGACGATCCGGGCTTCAATGCTGGAAACACCATATATTTT. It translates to CASSWDDPGFNAGNTIYF.

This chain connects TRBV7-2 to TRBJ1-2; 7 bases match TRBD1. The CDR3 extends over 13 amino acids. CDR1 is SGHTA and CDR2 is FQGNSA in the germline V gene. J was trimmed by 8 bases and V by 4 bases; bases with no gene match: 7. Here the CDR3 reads CASSSNRGWGYTF. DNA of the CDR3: TGTGCCAGCAGCTCAAACAGGGGTTGGGGCTACACCTTC.

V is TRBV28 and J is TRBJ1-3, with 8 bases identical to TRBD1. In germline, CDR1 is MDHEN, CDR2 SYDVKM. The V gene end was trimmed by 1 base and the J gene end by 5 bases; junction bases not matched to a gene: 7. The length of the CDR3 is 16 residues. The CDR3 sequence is CASSLSPQGARNTIYF. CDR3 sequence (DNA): TGTGCCAGCAGTTTATCCCCCCAGGGGGCTAGAAACACCATATATTTT.

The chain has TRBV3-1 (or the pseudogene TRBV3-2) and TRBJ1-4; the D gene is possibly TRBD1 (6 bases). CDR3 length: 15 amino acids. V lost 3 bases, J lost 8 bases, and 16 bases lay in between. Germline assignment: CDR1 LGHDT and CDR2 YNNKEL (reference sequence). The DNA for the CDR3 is TGTGCCAGCAGCCATGGAGGGAGGGGGGGCGAAAAACTGTTTTTT. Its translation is CASSHGGRGGEKLFF.

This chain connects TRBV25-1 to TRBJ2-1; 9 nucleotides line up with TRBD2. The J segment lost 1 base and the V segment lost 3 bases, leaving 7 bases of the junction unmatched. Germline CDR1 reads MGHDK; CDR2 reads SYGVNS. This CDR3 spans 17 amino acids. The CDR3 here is CASSDSPSGASYNEQFF. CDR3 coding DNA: TGTGCCAGCAGTGATTCCCCTAGCGGGGCGTCCTACAATGAGCAGTTCTTC.

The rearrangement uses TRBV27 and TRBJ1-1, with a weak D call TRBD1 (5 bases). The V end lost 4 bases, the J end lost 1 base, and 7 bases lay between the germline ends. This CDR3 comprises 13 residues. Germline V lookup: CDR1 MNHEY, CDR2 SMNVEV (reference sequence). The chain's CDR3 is CASSSRENTEAFF. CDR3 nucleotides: TGTGCCAGCAGTTCCAGGGAGAACACTGAAGCTTTCTTT.